This TCR beta chain was profiled in a study of prognosis after radiotherapy for stage I lung cancer. Study outcomes and limitations: Some TCR clones were expanded. Whether these clones were tumor-specific was not determined. Patients who developed distant metastases had lower Shannon entropy after stereotactic body radiation therapy.

This clonotype was seen ten or more times. What it binds is unknown. Patients were uniformly node-negative by CT and PET/CT and had received no prior chemotherapy or radiotherapy, with no other malignancies. Germline V CDR1 and CDR2: MNHEY, SMNVEV (reference sequence). Germline trimming cut 6 bases from V and 1 base from J; bases unmatched to any gene: 3. The CDR3 loop spans 13 amino acids. Genomic DNA yielded TCR beta CDR3, amplified by two-round multiplex PCR. Round-one PCR had primers specific to each TRBV and TRBJ gene. Using its own MiXCR run on the multiplex PCR reads, TCRdb lists one record per CDR3 protein. The sample includes more than 30,000 distinct CDR3 sequences, around 43% of them seen just once.

V is TRBV27 and J is TRBJ2-7; 7 bases fit TRBD1. Sample: PBMCs, taken before or after stereotactic body radiation therapy (not recorded which). This receptor was identified in a donor aged 50 or older with non-small cell lung cancer. The DNA for the CDR3 is TGTGCCAGCAGGAGGGACAGATCCTACGAGCAGTACTTC. Amino acid sequence: CASRRDRSYEQYF.